This T cell receptor beta chain is from a study of CD8+ T cells in alopecia areata. Extraction of RNA preceded its reverse transcription into cDNA, which served as the sequencing template. Assay: immunoSEQ multiplex PCR; the TCRdb copy retains only in-frame clones and omits some. The profile shows 200,000 or so clones, about three fifths of them singletons. Study conclusions and caveats: There were also resident alphabeta T cells of normal skin sequenced in scalp samples.

As to treatment: oral pan-JAK inhibitor, 5-10 mg twice daily. The CDR3 runs 15 residues. The germline V gene has CDR1 LGHNA and CDR2 YSLEER. A note on this clone: Antigen specificity is unknown.

The sample consisted of CD4+ T cells sorted from blood, taken at week 24, from a patient treated with tofacitinib. The TCR was taken from a human donor with alopecia areata. The V gene is TRBV4-3, the J gene TRBJ2-3; D is perhaps TRBD1 or TRBD2 (5 bases each). The CDR3 bases are TGCTCTAACTCAAGGGACCGGACACGCACAGATACGCAGTATTTT. It yields the protein CSNSRDRTRTDTQYF.